This entry is about one T cell receptor beta chain. Its antigen remains unidentified. The sample is drawn from a study of type 1 regulatory T cells. Across the study: T-allo10 is a Tr1-enriched, alloantigen-specific CD4 T cell product made in vitro.

Via MiXCR, TCRdb re-called the reads, giving one row per CDR3 protein. The sample yields 70,000 or so distinct CDR3 sequences, around 21% seen once. This CDR3 is 14 amino acids long. Deletions cut 3 bases from V and 0 bases from J, with 7 bases between. Germline assignment: CDR1 SGDLS and CDR2 YYNGEE. Study findings and constraints: Tr1 cells had a more restricted TCR repertoire than non-Tr1 cells.

Sequenced input: cultured type 1 regulatory T (Tr1) cells, either the whole culture or a sorted fraction (not recorded which). This TCR was recovered from a human donor in good health. The chain couples TRBV9 to TRBJ2-1; unclear D gene. Here the CDR3 reads CASSGTASYNEQFF. The CDR3 DNA is TGTGCCAGCAGCGGAACGGCCTCCTACAATGAGCAGTTCTTC.